The rows below give T cell receptor beta chains drawn from one sample of a study of T cell responses to AZD1222 COVID-19 vaccine. The data were produced by immunoSEQ multiplex PCR, yet TCRdb's version contains in-frame clones alone and is incomplete. The table shows 100,000 or so clones, with around nine tenths occurring only once. Sequencing used peripheral blood, obtained on day 0 of AZD1222 vaccination. All receptors derive from an adult in good health. CDR3s include the opening cysteine and the closing phenylalanine or tryptophan. Each record gives: clone size, V gene, D gene, J gene, CDR3 DNA, CDR3 protein. D genes are given only for firm matches. Only part of the rows carry a size: once, few, many, or a class if the clone is expanded.

.	TRBV4-2	.	TRBJ1-6	TGTGCCAGCAGCCAAAGTCTTGGGGGGGGGCCCGTGGGTTCACCCCTCCACTTT	CASSQSLGGGPVGSPLHF
once	TRBV5-4	.	TRBJ1-1	TGTGCCAGCAGCTTGCGAAGGGGCCCTAGACGCACTGAAGCTTTCTTT	CASSLRRGPRRTEAFF
.	TRBV10-3	TRBD1	TRBJ1-4	TGTGCCATCAAAGGGACAGCGGAAGAAAAACTGTTTTTT	CAIKGTAEEKLFF
.	TRBV18	.	TRBJ2-5	TGTGCCAGCTCCCCGCCAACCCGGGAGACCCAGTACTTC	CASSPPTRETQYF
.	TRBV3-1/TRBV3-2	.	TRBJ1-1	TGTGCCAGCAGCCAAGGGGTGTTAGCCACTGAAGCTTTCTTT	CASSQGVLATEAFF
.	TRBV30	TRBD1	TRBJ1-2	TGTGCCTGGAGTGGAGGGACAGCTTATGGCTACACCTTC	CAWSGGTAYGYTF
.	TRBV7-2	.	TRBJ2-7	TGTGCCAGCAGCTTGGGGCGGGACTACGAGCAGTACTTC	CASSLGRDYEQYF
.	TRBV6-5	.	TRBJ1-2	TGTGCCAGCACTAAAGGGGTTGACGGCTACACCTTC	CASTKGVDGYTF
.	TRBV6-5	.	TRBJ1-1	TGTGCCAGCAACCCCACAGGGAACACTGAAGCTTTCTTT	CASNPTGNTEAFF
.	TRBV6-5	.	TRBJ1-3	TGTGCCAGCAGTACCGGGGAAACCTCTGGAAACACCATATATTTT	CASSTGETSGNTIYF
.	TRBV7-2	.	TRBJ1-6	TGTGCCAGCAGCTTAGGTCGCCCCGACAGAGGCTCACCCCTCCACTTT	CASSLGRPDRGSPLHF
.	TRBV5-8	.	TRBJ1-5	TGTGCCAGCAGTAACGACCGAAATCAGCCCCAGCATTTT	CASSNDRNQPQHF
.	TRBV24-1	.	TRBJ2-7	TGTGCCACCGCGGATCCGAGATCGCCCTACGAGCAGTACTTC	CATADPRSPYEQYF
.	TRBV19	.	TRBJ1-3	TGTGCCAGTAGTATTCAGCCCCCCGGAAACACCATATATTTT	CASSIQPPGNTIYF
.	TRBV27	TRBD2	TRBJ2-5	TGTGCCAGCAGTTTACGGCGGGAGGGCCGTACGGGAGAGACCCAGTACTTC	CASSLRREGRTGETQYF
.	TRBV19	TRBD1	TRBJ1-2	TGTGCCAGTACCTGGGACAGGGTAGGCGGCTACACCTTC	CASTWDRVGGYTF
.	TRBV6-6	.	TRBJ1-1	TGTGCCAGCAGTTCCGTATCGAACACTGAAGCTTTCTTT	CASSSVSNTEAFF
.	TRBV9	.	TRBJ1-1	TGTGCCAGCAGCGTAGGAGGCAGCCTGAACACTGAAGCTTTCTTT	CASSVGGSLNTEAFF
once	TRBV19	TRBD1	TRBJ1-6	TGTGCCAGTAGTACCAGCGGACAGGGAAGAGGCTCACCCCTCCACTTT	CASSTSGQGRGSPLHF
.	TRBV2	TRBD2	TRBJ2-2	TGTGCCAGCAGGGTTCACCAAGCGGGACTAGCCTCTGGGGAGCTGTTTTTT	CASRVHQAGLASGELFF
.	TRBV4-1	.	TRBJ1-5	TGCGCCAGCAGCCAAGTACAGGGTCAGCCCCAGCATTTT	CASSQVQGQPQHF
.	TRBV15	.	TRBJ2-4	TGTGCCACCAGCTCCGAAGGGTCAGCCAAAAACATTCAGTACTTC	CATSSEGSAKNIQYF
few	TRBV15	TRBD1	TRBJ2-7	TGTGCCACCAGCAGAGAAACAGGGGGCGCGGGGGAGCAGTACTTC	CATSRETGGAGEQYF
.	TRBV3-1/TRBV3-2	TRBD2	TRBJ2-3	TGTGCCAGCACAGGGGGATCGGATAGCGGGGGGACAGATACGCAGTATTTT	CASTGGSDSGGTDTQYF
.	TRBV9	.	TRBJ2-3	TGTGCCAGCAGCGTAGTAGGGGAAGGGGATACGCAGTATTTT	CASSVVGEGDTQYF
.	TRBV6-1	TRBD1	TRBJ1-2	TGTGCCAGCAGTGACCTACAGGGGGGGGACTATGGCTACACCTTC	CASSDLQGGDYGYTF
.	TRBV6-5	.	TRBJ1-1	TGTGCCACCTCCCGGGACCAGAACACTGAAGCTTTCTTT	CATSRDQNTEAFF
.	TRBV6-6	TRBD1	TRBJ2-2	TGTGCCAGCAGCTTAGACAGGGAAGGAACCGGGGAGCTGTTTTTT	CASSLDREGTGELFF
once	TRBV6-5	.	TRBJ1-2	TGTGCCAGCAGCGGGACGTTGAACTATGGCTACACCTTC	CASSGTLNYGYTF
.	TRBV6-2/TRBV6-3	TRBD2	TRBJ2-3	TGTGCCAGCAGTTACGCTAGCGGAAACACAGATACGCAGTATTTT	CASSYASGNTDTQYF
.	TRBV11-2	.	TRBJ2-7	TGTGCCAGCAGCTACGGTCGGACAAGCACCTACGAGCAGTACTTC	CASSYGRTSTYEQYF
once	TRBV12-3/TRBV12-4	.	TRBJ2-7	TGTGCCAGCTCCGGGACTCTATCCTACGAGCAGTACTTC	CASSGTLSYEQYF
once	TRBV7-8	.	TRBJ2-7	TGTGCCAGCAACTATGGGGGGACAACCTACGAGCAGTACTTC	CASNYGGTTYEQYF
.	TRBV6-2/TRBV6-3	.	TRBJ2-1	TGTGCCAGCAGTTACCCCCCACCCGGAGCGTTCGGCACCGAGCAGTTCTTC	CASSYPPPGAFGTEQFF
.	TRBV19	.	TRBJ1-5	TGTGCCAGTAGTATAGAGGGAGGCGGGACGCTGGGTCAGCCCCAGCATTTT	CASSIEGGGTLGQPQHF
.	TRBV7-3	.	TRBJ2-7	TGTGCCAGCAGCGCCTATCTTCGCCCCTACGAGCAGTACTTC	CASSAYLRPYEQYF
.	TRBV4-1	TRBD2	TRBJ2-5	TGCGCCAGCAGCCTGACTAGCGGGAGTTGGGAGACCCAGTACTTC	CASSLTSGSWETQYF
.	TRBV5-5	.	TRBJ2-7	TGTGCCAGCAGCCCGTCCGGAAGGGCCAACGAGCAGTACTTC	CASSPSGRANEQYF
.	TRBV6-2/TRBV6-3	TRBD1	TRBJ2-5	TGTGCCAGCAGTTACTCAGGGGGCCGAGAGACCCAGTACTTC	CASSYSGGRETQYF
.	TRBV18	TRBD1	TRBJ2-7	TGTGCCAGCTCACCACCAGCGGGACAGGGGGGCACCTACGAGCAGTACTTC	CASSPPAGQGGTYEQYF
.	TRBV4-3	TRBD1	TRBJ1-4	TGCGCCAGCAGCACACAGGGGGGAGAAAAACTGTTTTTT	CASSTQGGEKLFF
.	TRBV2	.	TRBJ1-1	TGTGCCAGCAGTGATCAGGGCTCCGGGACTGAAGCTTTCTTT	CASSDQGSGTEAFF
.	TRBV15	.	TRBJ1-2	TGTGCCACCAGGGGGGCAGGGGATCCCTATGGCTACACCTTC	CATRGAGDPYGYTF
.	TRBV3-1/TRBV3-2	.	TRBJ2-4	TGTGCCAGCAGCCAAGTCTCGGGGGTCACCAAAAACATTCAGTACTTC	CASSQVSGVTKNIQYF
.	TRBV13	.	TRBJ1-1	TGTGCCAGCAGCTTAGGCACGGGGTCGGGCACTGAAGCTTTCTTT	CASSLGTGSGTEAFF
.	TRBV6-5	TRBD2	TRBJ2-3	TGTGCCAGCAGGCTAGCGGCCACAGATACGCAGTATTTT	CASRLAATDTQYF
.	TRBV6-5	.	TRBJ2-5	TGTGCCAGCAGTTCAGGGGTCCAAGAGACCCAGTACTTC	CASSSGVQETQYF
.	TRBV5-1	TRBD1	TRBJ2-5	TGCGCCAGCAGCCTGGGACAGCAGAACCAAGAGACCCAGTACTTC	CASSLGQQNQETQYF
.	TRBV1	.	TRBJ1-1	TGCACCAGCAGCCAAGAGCCGACCTACAGGGTAAACACTGAAGCTTTCTTT	CTSSQEPTYRVNTEAFF
once	TRBV27	TRBD1	TRBJ1-6	TGTGCCAGCAGTCTCACAGGGGGCGATTCACCCCTCCACTTT	CASSLTGGDSPLHF
.	TRBV10-1	TRBD1	TRBJ1-1	TGCGCCAGCAGGGGGACAGCGAAGAAGAACACTGAAGCTTTCTTT	CASRGTAKKNTEAFF
.	TRBV27	.	TRBJ1-1	TGTGCCAGCAGTTTCACGCAAGACATTTCCACTGAAGCTTTCTTT	CASSFTQDISTEAFF
.	TRBV7-6	.	TRBJ1-3	TGTGCCAGCAGCTTAGACGGACTCTCTGGAAACACCATATATTTT	CASSLDGLSGNTIYF
.	TRBV9	.	TRBJ2-1	TGTGCCAGCAGCGTAAGCCAATACAGGGTAAATGAGCAGTTCTTC	CASSVSQYRVNEQFF
.	TRBV18	TRBD1	TRBJ1-2	TGTGCCAGCTCACCACCAGGGACAGGGAGTATAGATGGCTACACCTTC	CASSPPGTGSIDGYTF
.	TRBV25-1	.	TRBJ1-4	TGTGCCAGCAGTATCGCTTCCGGAGCCTTTGGAAAACTGTTTTTT	CASSIASGAFGKLFF
.	TRBV2	.	TRBJ2-3	TGTGCCAGCAGTGAAATAGCGGTTACAGATACGCAGTATTTT	CASSEIAVTDTQYF
.	TRBV29-1	TRBD1	TRBJ1-2	TGCAGCGTTAGCCCACAGGGGGCCAGCTATGGCTACACCTTC	CSVSPQGASYGYTF
once	TRBV7-9	.	TRBJ1-4	TGTGCCAGCAGCTTAGTGGGGATTAATGAAAAACTGTTTTTT	CASSLVGINEKLFF